Below are 13 T cell receptor beta chains sequenced from a single sample in a study of response to subunit inactivated influenza vaccine. From the RT-PCR reads, TCRdb called clonotypes with MiXCR, one entry per CDR3 protein. The table has 450,000 to 600,000 distinct CDR3 sequences, 6.5% to 8% seen once; the top ten hold approximately 13%. Sequencing was performed on PBMCs from blood, taken roughly 24 months after vaccination. Source of these receptors: a man aged 50 to 75 who received an inactivated influenza vaccine.

This clonotype was recorded many times. The CDR3 bases are TGCGCCAGCAGCTCCGACAGTCGGCGGAACACTGAAGCTTTCTTT. It encodes CASSSDSRRNTEAFF. The chain employs TRBV4-1 and TRBJ1-1, with a possible D match to TRBD1 (5 bases). Germline loops: CDR1 MGHRA, CDR2 YSYEKL. The CDR3 loop spans 15 amino acids. Trimming took 5 bases from V and 1 from J, leaving 14 bases between them.

This clonotype was detected only a few times. The V and J genes are TRBV4-3 and TRBJ2-4, with unresolved D. V was trimmed by 1 base and J by 8 bases, leaving 12 bases between them. The CDR3 is 14 amino acids. The germline CDR1 and CDR2 sequences are LGHNA and YSLEER. The CDR3, as DNA: TGCGCCAGCAGCCAAGGAGGTAGCTGGGACATTCAGTACTTC. Translating gives CASSQGGSWDIQYF.

The chain has TRBV28 and TRBJ2-5; D is perhaps TRBD2 (6 bases). V lost 7 bases, J lost 2 bases, and 20 bases lay in between. CDR3 size: 16 residues. CDR1 and CDR2 (germline): MDHEN, SYDVKM. CDR3 in amino acids: CASNRLGRRGQETQYF. The CDR3 DNA is TGTGCCAGCAACCGACTAGGCCGGAGAGGACAAGAGACCCAGTACTTC.

This clonotype was picked up a small number of times. This chain uses TRBV4-3 with TRBJ1-2, with a tentative D call TRBD1 (6 bases). Trimming removed 1 base at V and 5 bases at J, with 11 bases between. The CDR3 runs to 14 residues. Germline loops: CDR1 LGHNA, CDR2 YSLEER. The CDR3 DNA is TGCGCCAGCAGCCAAGTGCAGGGGTCGTATGGCTACACCTTC. Translation gives CASSQVQGSYGYTF.

V usage is TRBV10-3 and J usage is TRBJ1-2, with 12 bases matching TRBD1. V dropped 6 bases and J dropped 5; count of bases not matched to a gene: 4. The germline CDR1 and CDR2 sequences are ENHRY and SYGVKD. The CDR3 contains 14 residues. DNA of the CDR3: TGTGCCATCAGACCGGGACAGGGGGCTTATGGCTACACCTTC. This translates into CAIRPGQGAYGYTF.

DNA of the CDR3: TGTGCCAGCAGCCCTAATGCGAGGGCCGAGACCCAGTACTTC. Its protein is CASSPNARAETQYF. The chain is built from TRBV7-6 and TRBJ2-5, with a weak D call TRBD2 (5 bases). V dropped 5 bases and J dropped 5 bases, with 15 bases sitting between them. The CDR3 spans 14 residues. From germline, CDR1 is SGHVS and CDR2 FNYEAQ.

This clonotype was counted many times. The chain is built from TRBV7-9 and TRBJ2-1; D gene unclear. Germline V gene sequence: CDR1 SEHNR, CDR2 FQNEAQ (reference sequence). This CDR3 comprises 15 residues. V was pared by 1 base and J by 5 bases, with 12 bases between. The CDR3 reads CASSLVTTFDNEQFF. The CDR3 bases are TGTGCCAGCAGCTTAGTGACGACCTTCGACAATGAGCAGTTCTTC.

As DNA, the CDR3 is TGCAGTGCTAGAGATCTCCGAGCGGGAGGGCAAGAGTTCTTC. This translates into CSARDLRAGGQEFF. V gene TRBV20-1 combines with J gene TRBJ2-1, with 10 bases matching TRBD2. The CDR3 consists of 14 residues. Germline V gene data show CDR1 as DFQATT and CDR2 as SNEGSKA (reference sequence). The trim removed 0 bases at V and 14 bases at J, leaving 10 bases unmatched.

V and J are TRBV7-2 and TRBJ2-7; 10 positions agree with TRBD2. CDR1 and CDR2 (germline): SGHTA, FQGNSA. The junction had 5 bases not matched to a gene; V was cut back by 0 bases and J by 3 bases. This CDR3 comprises 16 residues. CDR3 loop: CASSLALTSGNYEQYF. The CDR3 coding sequence is TGTGCCAGCAGCTTAGCGCTTACTAGCGGGAACTACGAGCAGTACTTC.

This clonotype turned up a few times. The chain is built from TRBV6-2 or TRBV6-3 and TRBJ2-5; no definite D call. The V end lost 2 bases, the J end lost 0 bases, and 4 bases lay between the germline ends. The CDR3 has 13 residues. Germline V gene data show CDR1 as MNHEY and CDR2 as SVGEGT. The CDR3 sequence is CASSYGYQETQYF. DNA for the CDR3: TGTGCCAGCAGTTACGGGTACCAAGAGACCCAGTACTTC.

This clonotype was seen a handful of times. The chain carries TRBV15 and TRBJ2-4, with no clear D. The V gene lost 2 bases and the J gene lost 0 bases, with 14 bases spanning the gap. The CDR3 length is 17 residues. The germline CDR1 and CDR2 sequences are LNHNV and YYDKDF (reference sequence). The CDR3 sequence is CATSRLTETLAKNIQYF. The DNA for the CDR3 is TGTGCCACCAGCAGACTGACGGAAACCCTAGCCAAAAACATTCAGTACTTC.

There are a few counts of this clonotype. This chain connects TRBV6-5 to TRBJ2-1; D assignment may be TRBD1 or TRBD2 (6 bases each). The CDR3 is made up of 14 amino acids. Trimming took off 2 bases at V and 9 bases at J, with 14 bases between the two ends. In germline, CDR1 is MNHEY, CDR2 SVGAGI. CDR3 region: CASSYVWGASEQFF. CDR3 bases: TGTGCCAGCAGTTACGTATGGGGGGCTTCTGAGCAGTTCTTC.

This clonotype was picked up many times. The V and J genes are TRBV30 and TRBJ2-2; D is unclear. Germline V gene lookup returns CDR1 GTSNPN and CDR2 SVGIG (reference sequence). V was clipped by 1 base and J by 0 bases, with 6 bases between them. The CDR3 runs to 14 residues. CDR3 loop: CAWSGGSNTGELFF. In nucleotides, the CDR3 is TGTGCCTGGAGTGGGGGATCGAACACCGGGGAGCTGTTTTTT.